This T cell receptor beta chain was captured in a study of molecular identifiers for immune sequencing clone quantification. Study overall: Replicates partitioned RNA from around 20,000 or 100,000 naive CD8 cells into five parts, sequencing four.

From germline, CDR1 is SNHLY and CDR2 FYNNEI. This CDR3 region has 14 residues. V dropped 7 bases and J dropped 1 base, with 13 bases sitting between them. The authors sorted naive CD8 T cells as CD8+CD4-CCR7+CD45RA+. Via MiXCR, TCRdb re-called the PCR reads, giving one row per CDR3 protein. Here the sample spans hundreds of thousands of distinct CDR3 sequences, 15% to 20% being singletons. This clonotype showed up many times. Its antigen is unidentified. Study results and caveats: A single cell's spiked Jurkat TCR RNA was reportedly detectable among roughly 1 million naive cells.

This sequence originates from a human donor in good health. Some libraries in this study had Jurkat cell RNA spiked in. The chain has TRBV2 and TRBJ1-1; D may be TRBD1 (5 bases). Specimen: naive CD8+ T cells from blood, with Jurkat cell RNA spiked in. The subset denotes: FACS-sorted CD8+CD4-CCR7+CD45RA+ naive T cells. The CDR3 DNA is TGTGCCAGCAATACCCAGGGCTCGAACACTGAAGCTTTCTTT. Its protein is CASNTQGSNTEAFF. Looking up the rest from reference TRBV2 and TRBJ1-1 gives the full variable domain: EPEVTQTPSHQVTQMGQEVILRCVPISNHLYFYWYRQILGQKVEFLVSFYNNEISEKSEIFDDQFSVERPDGSNFTLKIRSTKLEDSAMYFCASNTQGSNTEAFFGQGTRLTVV.